This TCR beta chain was recovered during a study of T cells in Graves' hyperthyroidism and ophthalmopathy. The investigators amplified TCR beta CDR3 regions from RNA transcripts. With the HTBI primer set, the TCR CDR3 went through a first round of RT-PCR. TCRdb independently ran MiXCR on the multiplex PCR reads; one entry per CDR3 protein. This sample has approximately 620,000 distinct CDR3 sequences, with about a sixth found just once. J lost 4 bases, V lost 0 bases, and 6 bases had no gene match. The germline gives CDR1 SGHRS, CDR2 YFSETQ. This CDR3 is 16 amino acids long. This clonotype was picked up many times. The target antigen is unknown. Study results and limitations: Ophthalmopathy and stable hyperthyroidism were told apart by a 13 V-J model.

Exclusion followed for patients with uncontrolled infection, other autoimmune disease, pregnancy or lactation. Material: blood. The TCR originated in a woman between 35 and 50 years old with Graves' ophthalmopathy. V gene TRBV5-1 combines with J gene TRBJ2-1, with 8 bases that match TRBD2. In DNA, the CDR3 is TGCGCCAGCAGCTTGGGGGCGGGAGGCGTATACAATGAGCAGTTCTTC. Translating it yields CASSLGAGGVYNEQFF.